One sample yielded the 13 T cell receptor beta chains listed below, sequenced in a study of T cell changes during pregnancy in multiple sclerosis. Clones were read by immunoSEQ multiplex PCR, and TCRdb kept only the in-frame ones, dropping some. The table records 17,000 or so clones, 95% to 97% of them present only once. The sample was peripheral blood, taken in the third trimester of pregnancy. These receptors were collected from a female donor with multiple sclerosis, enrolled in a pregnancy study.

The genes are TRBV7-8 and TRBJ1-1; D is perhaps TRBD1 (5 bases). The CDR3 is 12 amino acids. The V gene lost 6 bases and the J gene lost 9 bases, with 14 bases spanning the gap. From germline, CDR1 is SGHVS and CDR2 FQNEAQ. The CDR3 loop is CASRVGRGKAFF. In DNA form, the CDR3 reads TGTGCCAGCAGGGTGGGGAGGGGTAAAGCTTTCTTT. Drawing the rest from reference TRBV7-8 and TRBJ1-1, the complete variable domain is GAGVSQSPRYKVAKRGQDVALRCDPISGHVSLFWYQQALGQGPEFLTYFQNEAQLDKSGLPSDRFFAERPEGSVSTLKIQRTQQEDSAVYLCASRVGRGKAFFGQGTRLTVV.

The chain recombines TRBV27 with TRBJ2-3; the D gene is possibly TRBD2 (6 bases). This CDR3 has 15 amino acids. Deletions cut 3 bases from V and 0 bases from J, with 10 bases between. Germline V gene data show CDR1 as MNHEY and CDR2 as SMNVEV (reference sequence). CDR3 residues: CASSLGLASTDTQYF. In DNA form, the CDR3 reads TGTGCCAGCAGTTTGGGGCTAGCGAGCACAGATACGCAGTATTTT.

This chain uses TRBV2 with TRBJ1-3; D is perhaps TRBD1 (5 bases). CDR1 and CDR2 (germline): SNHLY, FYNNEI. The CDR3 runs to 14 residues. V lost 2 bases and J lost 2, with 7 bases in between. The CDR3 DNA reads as TGTGCCAGCAGTGAATTAGGGGCTGGAAACACCATATATTTT. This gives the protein CASSELGAGNTIYF.

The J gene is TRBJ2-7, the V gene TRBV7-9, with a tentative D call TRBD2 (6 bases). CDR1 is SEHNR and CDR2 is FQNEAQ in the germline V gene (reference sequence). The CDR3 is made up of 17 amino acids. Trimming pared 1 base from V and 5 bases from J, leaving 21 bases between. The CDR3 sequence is CASSLGTGRRDTNEQYF. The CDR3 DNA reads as TGTGCCAGCAGCTTAGGCACCGGGAGACGGGATACTAACGAGCAGTACTTC.

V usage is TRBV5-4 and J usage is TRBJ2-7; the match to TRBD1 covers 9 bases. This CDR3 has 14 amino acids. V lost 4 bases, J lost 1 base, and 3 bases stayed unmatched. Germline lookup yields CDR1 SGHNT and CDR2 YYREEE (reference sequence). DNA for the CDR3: TGTGCCAGCAGCAAAGACAGGGGGTCCTACGAGCAGTACTTC. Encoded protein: CASSKDRGSYEQYF. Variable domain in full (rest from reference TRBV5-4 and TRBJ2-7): ETGVTQSPTHLIKTRGQQVTLRCSSQSGHNTVSWYQQALGQGPQFIFQYYREEENGRGNFPPRFSGLQFPNYSSELNVNALELDDSALYLCASSKDRGSYEQYFGPGTRLTVT.

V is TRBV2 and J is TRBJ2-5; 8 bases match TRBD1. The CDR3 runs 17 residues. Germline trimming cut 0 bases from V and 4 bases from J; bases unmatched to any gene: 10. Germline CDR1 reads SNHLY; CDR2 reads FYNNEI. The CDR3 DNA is TGTGCCAGCAGTGAAGCGTACTACAGGGGGACGGTAGAGACCCAGTACTTC. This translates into CASSEAYYRGTVETQYF.

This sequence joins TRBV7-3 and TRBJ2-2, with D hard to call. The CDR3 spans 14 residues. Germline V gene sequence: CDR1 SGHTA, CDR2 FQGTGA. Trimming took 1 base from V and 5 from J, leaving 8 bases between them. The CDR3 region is CASSLIHQTGELFF. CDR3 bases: TGTGCCAGCAGCTTAATACACCAGACCGGGGAGCTGTTTTTT.

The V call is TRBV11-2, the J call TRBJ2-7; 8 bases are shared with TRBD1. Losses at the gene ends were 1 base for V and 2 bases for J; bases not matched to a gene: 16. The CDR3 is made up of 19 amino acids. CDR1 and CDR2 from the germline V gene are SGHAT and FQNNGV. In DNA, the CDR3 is TGTGCCAGCAGCTTAGTTGGGAGGCCATGGGACAGGAGAACCTACGAGCAGTACTTC. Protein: CASSLVGRPWDRRTYEQYF.

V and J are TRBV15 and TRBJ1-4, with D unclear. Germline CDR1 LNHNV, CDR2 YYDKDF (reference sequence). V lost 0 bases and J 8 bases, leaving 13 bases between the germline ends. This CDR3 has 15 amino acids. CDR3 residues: CATSRDSDFQEKLFF. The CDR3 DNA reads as TGTGCCACCAGCAGAGATTCGGACTTTCAAGAAAAACTGTTTTTT.

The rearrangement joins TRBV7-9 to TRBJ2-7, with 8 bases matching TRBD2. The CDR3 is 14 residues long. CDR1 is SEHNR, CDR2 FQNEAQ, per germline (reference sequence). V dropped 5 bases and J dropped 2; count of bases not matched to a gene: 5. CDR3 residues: CASSQGTRPYEQYF. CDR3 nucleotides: TGTGCCAGCAGCCAAGGGACTAGACCCTACGAGCAGTACTTC.

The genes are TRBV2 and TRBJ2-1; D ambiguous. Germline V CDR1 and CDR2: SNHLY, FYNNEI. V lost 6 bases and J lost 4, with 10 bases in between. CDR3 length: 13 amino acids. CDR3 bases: TGTGCCAGCAGCCCAGGCTGGTACAATGAGCAGTTCTTC. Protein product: CASSPGWYNEQFF. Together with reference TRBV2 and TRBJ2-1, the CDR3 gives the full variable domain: EPEVTQTPSHQVTQMGQEVILRCVPISNHLYFYWYRQILGQKVEFLVSFYNNEISEKSEIFDDQFSVERPDGSNFTLKIRSTKLEDSAMYFCASSPGWYNEQFFGPGTRLTVL.

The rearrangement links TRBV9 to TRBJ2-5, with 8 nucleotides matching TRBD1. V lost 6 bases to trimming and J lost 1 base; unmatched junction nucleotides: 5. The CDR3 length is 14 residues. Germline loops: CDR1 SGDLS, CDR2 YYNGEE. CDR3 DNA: TGTGCCAGCAACCACGGACAGGGCCAAGAGACCCAGTACTTC. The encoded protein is CASNHGQGQETQYF.

The CDR3 DNA is TGCGCCAGCAGCGCCGTCTCTGGGCCTGGTTCACCCCTCCACTTT. Protein: CASSAVSGPGSPLHF. This rearrangement joins TRBV5-1 to TRBJ1-6, with D unresolved. The CDR3 loop spans 15 amino acids. Deletions cut 4 bases from V and 9 bases from J, with 17 bases between. Germline V gene data show CDR1 as SGHRS and CDR2 as YFSETQ.